This passage covers 27 T cell receptor beta chains from one sample sequenced in a study of T cell repertoires in cytomegalovirus infection. These TCRs are of unknown antigen specificity. One entry per CDR3 protein results from TCRdb running MiXCR on the reads. Seen here are some 130,000 distinct CDR3 sequences, more than 30% observed once, and the top ten hold about 56%. The sample consisted of CD8+ T cells from cultured PBMCs, taken from culture after CMV antigen stimulation. The receptors originated from a human donor in good health (CMV status not recorded). Some clones in this sample may be carry-over from other donors' samples.

This rearrangement joins TRBV7-2 to TRBJ2-3, with D perhaps TRBD2 (6 bases). Trimming removed 5 bases at V and 5 bases at J, with 11 bases between. Germline V gene lookup returns CDR1 SGHTA and CDR2 FQGNSA. The CDR3 totals 13 residues. In DNA, the CDR3 is TGTGCCAGCAGCCCTGAAGCGGGAGATACGCAGTATTTT. Amino acids: CASSPEAGDTQYF.

CDR3 sequence: CSANNRDPSYEQYF. Here the CDR3 DNA reads TGCAGTGCGAATAACAGGGATCCGTCCTACGAGCAGTACTTC. V is TRBV20-1 and J is TRBJ2-7, with a tentative D call TRBD1 (6 bases). Trimming stripped 6 bases from V and 1 base from J, with 16 bases between. There are 14 residues in the CDR3. CDR1 is DFQATT and CDR2 is SNEGSKA in the germline V gene (reference sequence).

This clonotype was seen a few times. The V call is TRBV28, the J call TRBJ2-5; D ambiguous. The CDR3 sequence is 12 residues long. Germline V gene lookup returns CDR1 MDHEN and CDR2 SYDVKM. V was shortened by 3 bases and J by 5 bases, with 7 bases between the two germline ends. In DNA form, the CDR3 reads TGTGCCAGCAGTTTTCCTCTCGAGACCCAGTACTTC. The encoded protein is CASSFPLETQYF. The complete variable domain, with remaining parts taken from reference TRBV28 and TRBJ2-5, reads DVKVTQSSRYLVKRTGEKVFLECVQDMDHENMFWYRQDPGLGLRLIYFSYDVKMKEKGDIPEGYSVSREKKERFSLILESASTNQTSMYLCASSFPLETQYFGPGTRLLVL.

This clonotype was observed many times. This chain links TRBV7-2 with TRBJ2-7, with 7 bases that match TRBD2. This CDR3 region has 14 residues. The V segment lost 2 bases and the J segment 6 bases; nucleotides outside the gene matches: 7. The germline V gene has CDR1 SGHTA and CDR2 FQGNSA. The CDR3 region has the DNA TGTGCCAGCAGCTTACACAGCGGGGCCCCCGAGCAGTACTTC. Translation gives CASSLHSGAPEQYF.

This clonotype turned up a few times. The rearrangement links TRBV15 to TRBJ1-5, with D maybe TRBD1 (5 bases). CDR1 LNHNV and CDR2 YYDKDF come from the germline V gene (reference sequence). This CDR3 is built from 18 residues. The V and J ends lost 0 bases and 2 bases respectively, with 17 bases between them. The CDR3 nucleotides read TGTGCCACCAGCAGAGATTTGGTTGGTGGGGACGGCAATCAGCCCCAGCATTTT. Its protein product is CATSRDLVGGDGNQPQHF.

This chain joins TRBV12-3 or TRBV12-4 and TRBJ2-3; 7 bases are shared with TRBD1. Losses at the gene ends were 8 bases for V and 6 bases for J; bases not matched to a gene: 8. This CDR3 has 13 residues. CDR3 nucleotides: TGTGCCAGCGGGCCAGGGGGTAAGGATACGCAGTATTTT. This gives the protein CASGPGGKDTQYF.

The J gene is TRBJ1-1, the V gene TRBV7-9; D unclear. Germline CDR1 reads SEHNR; CDR2 reads FQNEAQ (reference sequence). The length of the CDR3 is 16 residues. Trimming removed 1 base from V and 1 base from J, with 13 bases in between. CDR3 coding DNA: TGTGCCAGCAGCTTAGGCTCACACCCCAGGAACACTGAAGCTTTCTTT. Its translation: CASSLGSHPRNTEAFF.

The chain recombines TRBV5-6 with TRBJ2-7, with TRBD2 as a possible D gene (6 bases). The germline V gene has CDR1 SGHDT and CDR2 YYEEEE. The CDR3 length is 17 residues. V lost 0 bases and J lost 6, with 22 bases in between. In DNA form, the CDR3 reads TGTGCCAGCAGCTTGGGAGTCCGGGACTCCCTTACTTCCGAGCAGTACTTC. Encoded protein: CASSLGVRDSLTSEQYF. The full variable domain, rest sourced from reference TRBV5-6 and TRBJ2-7, is DAGVTQSPTHLIKTRGQQVTLRCSPKSGHDTVSWYQQALGQGPQFIFQYYEEEERQRGNFPDRFSGHQFPNYSSELNVNALLLGDSALYLCASSLGVRDSLTSEQYFGPGTRLTVT.

The genes are TRBV12-3 or TRBV12-4 and TRBJ1-2, with a possible D match to TRBD1 (6 bases). CDR3 length: 14 residues. Trimming removed 1 base from V and 6 bases from J, with 12 bases in between. CDR3 DNA sequence: TGTGCCAGCAGTTTAGTGGGCAAGGGGGATGGCTACACCTTC. It encodes CASSLVGKGDGYTF.

This clonotype was detected only a few times. V is TRBV19 and J is TRBJ2-7, with 10 bases lining up with TRBD1. Germline V gene sequence: CDR1 LNHDA, CDR2 SQIVND (reference sequence). The CDR3 has 16 residues. The junction had 8 bases not matched to a gene; V was cut back by 1 base and J by 5 bases. The CDR3 DNA reads as TGTGCCAGTAGTATAGGCACAACCGGGACAGGGGACGAGCAGTACTTC. Its translation is CASSIGTTGTGDEQYF.

This clonotype was picked up a small number of times. The chain links TRBV7-9 to TRBJ2-7; 9 nucleotides align to TRBD2. Per the germline V gene, CDR1 is SEHNR and CDR2 is FQNEAQ (reference sequence). Trimming cost V 5 bases and J 7 bases; bases outside gene matches: 12. The CDR3 runs 15 residues. As DNA, the CDR3 is TGTGCCAGCAGCAACTCAGGCGGGGGGGCGAAAGAGCAGTACTTC. Translating it yields CASSNSGGGAKEQYF.

This clonotype was observed at least ten times. The chain employs TRBV24-1 and TRBJ2-5; 7 nucleotides line up with TRBD1. Trimming cost V 4 bases and J 2 bases; bases outside gene matches: 6. Germline lookup yields CDR1 KGHDR and CDR2 SFDVKD. This CDR3 region has 15 residues. The CDR3 here is CATSDPGQKQETQYF. The CDR3 DNA sequence: TGTGCCACCAGTGACCCGGGACAGAAACAAGAGACCCAGTACTTC.

CDR3 nucleotide sequence: TGTGCCAGCAGCTTAGGGTTCGAGGGATCTAACTATGGCTACACCTTC. It is translated as CASSLGFEGSNYGYTF. The chain carries TRBV7-6 and TRBJ1-2, with no clear D. Trimming took 1 base from V and 0 from J, leaving 12 bases between them. The CDR3 is 16 residues long. CDR1 is SGHVS and CDR2 is FNYEAQ in the germline V gene.

This clonotype was picked up many times. The V and J genes are TRBV7-9 and TRBJ2-1, with D maybe TRBD1 (5 bases). The CDR3 loop spans 13 amino acids. CDR1 is SEHNR and CDR2 is FQNEAQ in the germline V gene (reference sequence). Deletions cut 7 bases from V and 3 bases from J, with 10 bases between. The CDR3 DNA reads as TGTGCCAGCAAACAGGTTCTCTACAATGAGCAGTTCTTC. This sequence encodes CASKQVLYNEQFF.

On this clonotype itself: Likely a read error: the CDR3 ends without its conserved phenylalanine or tryptophan. This sequence joins TRBV11-3 and TRBJ2-7; 8 positions agree with TRBD2. The ends lost 2 bases at V and 5 bases at J; junction bases unmatched: 8. There are 15 residues in the CDR3. The V gene's germline CDR1 is SGHNT and CDR2 YENEEA. DNA of the CDR3: TGTGCCAGCAGCTTAAATAGCGGGGTTAGCCACGAGCAGTACTCC. Translating it yields CASSLNSGVSHEQYS.

The chain couples TRBV6-1 to TRBJ2-7, with D perhaps matching TRBD1 (6 bases). Trimming took 6 bases from V and 2 from J, leaving 14 bases between them. The CDR3 extends over 14 amino acids. CDR1 and CDR2 from the germline V gene are MNHNS and SASEGT. The CDR3 protein is CASSPRDTTYEQYF. DNA for the CDR3: TGTGCCAGCAGCCCTCGGGACACTACCTACGAGCAGTACTTC.

The V gene is TRBV19, the J gene TRBJ1-2; unclear D gene. The germline V gene encodes CDR1 LNHDA and CDR2 SQIVND (reference sequence). V shed 3 bases and J shed 2 bases, with 7 bases lying between them. CDR3 size: 13 residues. The CDR3 region is CASSMTVNYGYTF. The CDR3 DNA reads TGTGCCAGTAGTATGACGGTGAACTATGGCTACACCTTC. Full variable domain (rest looked up from reference TRBV19 and TRBJ1-2): DGGITQSPKYLFRKEGQNVTLSCEQNLNHDAMYWYRQDPGQGLRLIYYSQIVNDFQKGDIAEGYSVSREKKESFPLTVTSAQKNPTAFYLCASSMTVNYGYTFGSGTRLTVV.

V and J are TRBV10-3 and TRBJ2-7; 7 bases align to TRBD1. Germline loops: CDR1 ENHRY, CDR2 SYGVKD. The CDR3 covers 14 residues. Trimming removed 0 bases from V and 9 bases from J; junction bases left unmatched: 8. The CDR3 region has the DNA TGTGCCATCAGTGAGTCCGAGGGGGCGAGAGCGCAGTACTTC. This gives the protein CAISESEGARAQYF.

This clonotype was seen a handful of times. CDR3 in DNA: TGTGCCAGCAGCCGCGAGGGGGGGGCGAGGGGACTGACATTGGCTGATACGCAGTATTTT. The encoded protein is CASSREGGARGLTLADTQYF. V gene TRBV7-9 combines with J gene TRBJ2-3; D is possibly TRBD2 (7 bases). This CDR3 spans 20 amino acids. V was shortened by 5 bases and J by 6 bases, with 33 bases between the two germline ends. The V gene's germline CDR1 is SEHNR and CDR2 FQNEAQ (reference sequence).

This clonotype was recorded at least ten times. The chain carries TRBV7-9 and TRBJ2-3; D remains ambiguous. The CDR3 length is 12 residues. Trimming stripped 10 bases from V and 5 bases from J, with 13 bases between. Germline V CDR1 and CDR2: SEHNR, FQNEAQ (reference sequence). The CDR3 DNA is TGTGCCATGGGTGAGCAAGGAGATACGCAGTATTTT. This encodes CAMGEQGDTQYF.

The rearrangement joins TRBV6-1 to TRBJ2-3; D gene ambiguous. Germline loops: CDR1 MNHNS, CDR2 SASEGT. V dropped 2 bases and J dropped 3 bases, with 15 bases sitting between them. The CDR3 is made up of 16 amino acids. The CDR3 loop reads CASSELVSPGTDTQYF. The CDR3 DNA reads as TGTGCCAGCAGTGAATTGGTCTCCCCTGGGACAGATACGCAGTATTTT.

This clonotype was detected only once. The chain is built from TRBV28 and TRBJ2-6; 11 nucleotides line up with TRBD2. From germline, CDR1 is MDHEN and CDR2 SYDVKM. This CDR3 has 19 amino acids. Germline trimming cut 2 bases from V and 0 bases from J; bases unmatched to any gene: 6. The CDR3 bases are TGTGCCAGCAGTTTAACGCTAGCGGGGGGCACCTCTGGGGCCAACGTCCTGACTTTC. Translated: CASSLTLAGGTSGANVLTF.

This clonotype was seen only a few times. The chain uses TRBV28 and TRBJ2-7; D perhaps matches TRBD1 (5 bases). The germline V gene encodes CDR1 MDHEN and CDR2 SYDVKM. The CDR3 sequence is 13 residues long. Trimming took 6 bases from V and 1 from J, leaving 10 bases between them. The CDR3 region is CASRSGHSYEQYF. DNA of the CDR3: TGTGCCAGCAGGTCAGGGCATTCCTACGAGCAGTACTTC.

There are many counts of this clonotype. This rearrangement joins TRBV5-4 to TRBJ1-1; no reliable D call. V lost 0 bases, J lost 1 base, and 10 bases lay in between. The CDR3 covers 15 residues. Per the germline V gene, CDR1 is SGHNT and CDR2 is YYREEE (reference sequence). The CDR3 here is CASSLGVSGNTEAFF. As DNA, the CDR3 is TGTGCCAGCAGCTTGGGAGTCTCTGGGAACACTGAAGCTTTCTTT.

DNA for the CDR3: TGTGCCAGCAGTACCGCGGGACAAGCCGTTGGCACAGATACGCAGTATTTT. It is translated as CASSTAGQAVGTDTQYF. The gene calls are TRBV27 and TRBJ2-3; either TRBD1 or TRBD2 may supply D (6 bases each). V gave up 5 bases and J gave up 1 base, with 19 bases separating them. Germline V lookup: CDR1 MNHEY, CDR2 SMNVEV (reference sequence). This CDR3 is built from 17 residues.

V usage is TRBV13 and J usage is TRBJ1-1; 10 nucleotides line up with TRBD1. The CDR3 is made up of 14 amino acids. Trimming at V came to 5 bases and at J to 4 bases, leaving 4 bases not matched to a gene. Germline V gives CDR1 PRHDT, CDR2 FYEKMQ (reference sequence). The CDR3 is CASSGRTGGTEAFF. CDR3 coding DNA: TGTGCCAGCAGCGGAAGGACAGGGGGCACTGAAGCTTTCTTT.

This clonotype was seen only once. The CDR3 sequence: CASSGVNTGELFF. The CDR3 DNA reads TGTGCCAGCAGCGGTGTGAACACCGGGGAGCTGTTTTTT. This chain uses TRBV5-4 with TRBJ2-2; no definite D call. Per germline, CDR1 SGHNT and CDR2 YYREEE (reference sequence). The CDR3 is made up of 13 amino acids. V was shortened by 4 bases and J by 1 base, with 5 bases between the two germline ends.